Presented here are 6 T cell receptor beta chains from one specimen sequenced in a study of OX40 agonist ivuxolimab in advanced cancers. Profiling relied on immunoSEQ multiplex PCR, and the TCRdb table lists in-frame clones only, not all of them. This sample has over 85,000 clones, with roughly 87% found just once. This material consisted of CD4+ or CD8+ T cells sorted from blood, taken in a trial of the OX40 agonist ivuxolimab. Every receptor here comes from an adult with an advanced solid tumor such as melanoma, head and neck, liver or kidney cancer.

The chain recombines TRBV19 with TRBJ2-3, with D unresolved. This CDR3 comprises 14 residues. CDR1 is LNHDA and CDR2 is SQIVND in the germline V gene (reference sequence). Trimming stripped 7 bases from V and 0 bases from J, with 11 bases between. The CDR3 nucleotides are TGTGCCAGTACTCCGTCAACTAGCACAGATACGCAGTATTTT. It yields the protein CASTPSTSTDTQYF. The variable domain in full, with the rest retrieved from reference TRBV19 and TRBJ2-3, is DGGITQSPKYLFRKEGQNVTLSCEQNLNHDAMYWYRQDPGQGLRLIYYSQIVNDFQKGDIAEGYSVSREKKESFPLTVTSAQKNPTAFYLCASTPSTSTDTQYFGPGTRLTVL.

This clone was found once. This chain joins TRBV5-6 and TRBJ2-1; the D gene is possibly TRBD2 (5 bases). Trimming removed 0 bases from V and 0 bases from J, with 10 bases in between. Germline V gene data show CDR1 as SGHDT and CDR2 as YYEEEE. This CDR3 has 16 residues. This chain's CDR3 is CASSLGGPSSYNEQFF. CDR3 in DNA: TGTGCCAGCAGCTTGGGCGGGCCGAGCTCCTACAATGAGCAGTTCTTC. The full variable domain, in which reference TRBV5-6 and TRBJ2-1 provide the parts outside the CDR3, is DAGVTQSPTHLIKTRGQQVTLRCSPKSGHDTVSWYQQALGQGPQFIFQYYEEEERQRGNFPDRFSGHQFPNYSSELNVNALLLGDSALYLCASSLGGPSSYNEQFFGPGTRLTVL.

The chain recombines TRBV4-1 with TRBJ1-1; D is ambiguous. Germline CDR1 is MGHRA and CDR2 is YSYEKL. The CDR3 is made up of 13 amino acids. Trimming stripped 4 bases from V and 7 bases from J, with 13 bases between. The CDR3 DNA sequence: TGCGCCAGCAGCCCCCTGGAAGGCTTTGAAGCTTTCTTT. Translated, it gives CASSPLEGFEAFF.

This chain connects TRBV5-1 to TRBJ2-2, with D unclear. Trimming removed 1 base at V and 0 bases at J, with 7 bases between. This CDR3 region has 15 residues. Per the germline V gene, CDR1 is SGHRS and CDR2 is YFSETQ. The DNA for the CDR3 is TGCGCCAGCAGCTTGCAGCGCTCGAACACCGGGGAGCTGTTTTTT. Translated: CASSLQRSNTGELFF.

V and J are TRBV30 and TRBJ1-3; D unresolved. The CDR3 spans 11 residues. CDR1 GTSNPN and CDR2 SVGIG come from the germline V gene (reference sequence). The V end lost 3 bases, the J end lost 3 bases, and 3 bases lay between the germline ends. CDR3 nucleotides: TGTGCCTGGAGCATTGGAAACACCATATATTTT. It encodes CAWSIGNTIYF. Looking up the rest from reference TRBV30 and TRBJ1-3 gives the full variable domain: SQTIHQWPATLVQPVGSPLSLECTVEGTSNPNLYWYRQAAGRGLQLLFYSVGIGQISSEVPQNLSASRPQDRQFILSSKKLLLSDSGFYLCAWSIGNTIYFGEGSWLTVV.

The chain links TRBV6-1 to TRBJ2-5; the D is unclear. Trimming cost V 6 bases and J 2 bases, with 4 bases left between them. The CDR3 has 11 residues. Germline-derived CDR1 and CDR2 are MNHNS and SASEGT. The CDR3 spells CASRRQETQYF. CDR3 DNA: TGTGCCAGCAGGCGTCAAGAGACCCAGTACTTC.